This T cell receptor (beta chain) was recorded in a study of blood T cell repertoires in COVID-19. Data came from immunoSEQ multiplex PCR; TCRdb stores just in-frame clones and leaves some out. The profile shows under 500,000 clones, 80% to 90% of them singletons. Germline V lookup: CDR1 LNHDA, CDR2 SQIVND (reference sequence). V shed 2 bases, J shed 1 base, and the junction held 7 bases outside the gene matches. The CDR3 runs 18 residues. The sample was peripheral blood. The source is a woman aged 25 to 45 with acute or convalescent COVID-19. V usage is TRBV19 and J usage is TRBJ2-2, with 10 positions matching TRBD1. The chain's CDR3 is CASSIRSGQGVNTGELFF. DNA for the CDR3: TGTGCCAGTAGTATAAGGTCCGGACAGGGGGTGAACACCGGGGAGCTGTTTTTT.